The 17 T cell receptor beta chains presented below share a single source sample, sequenced in a study of blood T cell repertoires in COVID-19. Produced via immunoSEQ multiplex PCR; TCRdb's table is partial and in-frame only. Counted here are fewer than 250,000 clones, around 86% occurring once; the ten biggest clones make up around 3%. Sequencing used peripheral blood. These TCRs come from a man aged 55-75 years with acute or convalescent COVID-19.

Here the CDR3 reads CASSLKGASHYGYTF. CDR3 coding DNA: TGTGCCAGCAGCTTAAAGGGGGCAAGCCACTATGGCTACACCTTC. This chain uses TRBV5-4 with TRBJ1-2; TRBD1 matches at 7 bases. The V gene's germline CDR1 is SGHNT and CDR2 YYREEE (reference sequence). CDR3 length: 15 amino acids. V trimming: 2 bases; J trimming: 3 bases; junction bases outside the gene matches: 7.

The rearrangement joins TRBV19 to TRBJ2-2; 10 nucleotides match TRBD1. Germline assignment: CDR1 LNHDA and CDR2 SQIVND (reference sequence). V was clipped by 7 bases and J by 3 bases; unmatched bases: 11. The CDR3 contains 17 residues. The CDR3 DNA reads as TGTGCCAGTACTCCTCGAAGGGGACAGGGGTACACCGGGGAGCTGTTTTTT. Translating gives CASTPRRGQGYTGELFF.

Here the CDR3 reads CASSPKAGSDEKLFF. The DNA of the CDR3 is TGTGCCAGCTCACCGAAGGCAGGGTCCGACGAAAAACTGTTTTTT. The chain joins TRBV18 to TRBJ1-4; TRBD1 might be the D (5 bases). Trimming stripped 3 bases from V and 8 bases from J, with 16 bases between. Looked up from germline, CDR1 is KGHSH and CDR2 is LQKENI. CDR3 length: 15 amino acids.

The chain is built from TRBV15 and TRBJ2-1; 11 positions agree with TRBD2. The V gene's germline CDR1 is LNHNV and CDR2 YYDKDF (reference sequence). V dropped 0 bases and J dropped 5; count of bases not matched to a gene: 3. The CDR3 consists of 16 residues. CDR3 nucleotide sequence: TGTGCCACCAGCAGAGACGTAGCGGGGGGGAACAATGAGCAGTTCTTC. Its translation is CATSRDVAGGNNEQFF.

The chain couples TRBV5-6 to TRBJ2-7; D may be TRBD1 (6 bases). CDR1 is SGHDT, CDR2 YYEEEE, per germline. The CDR3 loop spans 13 amino acids. Trimming removed 0 bases at V and 4 bases at J, with 8 bases between. The CDR3 DNA sequence: TGTGCCAGCAGCTTGGTAAGGGGGTACGAGCAGTACTTC. This translates into CASSLVRGYEQYF.

This clone was seen only once. The chain couples TRBV6-5 to TRBJ1-2; the match to TRBD1 covers 9 bases. This CDR3 spans 14 amino acids. The V segment lost 2 bases and the J segment 7 bases; nucleotides outside the gene matches: 5. Germline lookup yields CDR1 MNHEY and CDR2 SVGAGI. CDR3 region: CASSYTGGRTGYTF. The CDR3 DNA reads as TGTGCCAGCAGTTACACAGGGGGCAGGACTGGCTACACCTTC.

V usage is TRBV6-5 and J usage is TRBJ1-3, with a possible D match to TRBD1 (6 bases). V dropped 7 bases and J dropped 4 bases, with 11 bases sitting between them. CDR1 is MNHEY, CDR2 SVGAGI, per germline. The CDR3 contains 13 residues. The CDR3 DNA sequence: TGTGCCAGCACTTCAGGGGCCGGAAACACCATATATTTT. Translating gives CASTSGAGNTIYF.

This clone was seen a single time. The chain has TRBV19 and TRBJ2-1; 7 nucleotides align to TRBD2. Trimming took 1 base from V and 5 from J; bases not matched to a gene: 5. Germline V lookup: CDR1 LNHDA, CDR2 SQIVND (reference sequence). CDR3 length equals 15 residues. The CDR3 nucleotides are TGTGCCAGTAGTATAGCTGGCGGGGGAAACAATGAGCAGTTCTTC. Protein: CASSIAGGGNNEQFF.

The chain combines TRBV12-3 or TRBV12-4 with TRBJ1-6, with TRBD1 as a possible D gene (6 bases). V lost 9 bases and J 9 bases, leaving 15 bases between the germline ends. The CDR3 is 13 amino acids. The CDR3 protein is CASMTGGSSPLHF. DNA for the CDR3: TGTGCCAGTATGACAGGAGGATCTTCACCCCTCCACTTT.

This clone was picked up one time. The chain links TRBV3-1 (or the pseudogene TRBV3-2) to TRBJ2-5; TRBD2 matches 8 bases. Trimming at V came to 0 bases and at J to 5 bases, leaving 2 bases not matched to a gene. The germline V gene has CDR1 LGHDT and CDR2 YNNKEL (reference sequence). CDR3 length equals 14 residues. In DNA, the CDR3 is TGTGCCAGCAGCCAAGATCGGGGGGGGGAGACCCAGTACTTC. The encoded protein is CASSQDRGGETQYF.

V gene TRBV25-1 combines with J gene TRBJ2-2; 9 positions agree with TRBD2. The CDR3 has 14 residues. CDR1 and CDR2 from the germline V gene are MGHDK and SYGVNS. The V and J ends lost 5 bases and 5 bases, in that order; junction bases with no gene match: 3. CDR3: CASSSGGRTGELFF. CDR3 bases: TGTGCCAGCAGTAGCGGGGGGAGAACCGGGGAGCTGTTTTTT.

The CDR3 is CASSQSSAGNEKLFF. The DNA for the CDR3 is TGCGCCAGCAGCCAATCCTCGGCGGGAAATGAAAAACTGTTTTTT. The rearrangement links TRBV4-1 to TRBJ1-4; D not certain. V lost 2 bases and J lost 5, with 12 bases in between. CDR1 is MGHRA and CDR2 is YSYEKL in the germline V gene. This CDR3 is 15 amino acids long.

The chain carries TRBV20-1 and TRBJ2-7; D is perhaps TRBD2 (6 bases). CDR3 length: 11 amino acids. Trimming took off 7 bases at V and 5 bases at J, with 12 bases between the two ends. From germline, CDR1 is DFQATT and CDR2 SNEGSKA (reference sequence). The CDR3 sequence: CSGDWSNEQYF. The CDR3 nucleotides are TGCAGTGGGGACTGGAGCAACGAGCAGTACTTC.

This clone was picked up a small number of times. V usage is TRBV19 and J usage is TRBJ1-2, with unresolved D. CDR3 length equals 13 residues. Deletions cut 3 bases from V and 1 base from J, with 6 bases between. From germline, CDR1 is LNHDA and CDR2 SQIVND (reference sequence). The CDR3 region has the DNA TGTGCCAGTAGTATCGCCAGTAACTATGGCTACACCTTC. Its translation: CASSIASNYGYTF.

The chain carries TRBV24-1 and TRBJ1-2; 8 bases are a match to TRBD1. Trimming removed 5 bases from V and 6 bases from J; junction bases left unmatched: 4. Germline V gene lookup returns CDR1 KGHDR and CDR2 SFDVKD. The CDR3 is 13 amino acids. CDR3 bases: TGTGCCACCAGTGCAGGACAGGGAGATGGCTACACCTTC. It yields the protein CATSAGQGDGYTF.

V is TRBV6-4 and J is TRBJ2-7, with a tentative D call TRBD1 (5 bases). Trimming removed 2 bases from V and 6 bases from J, with 20 bases in between. Germline CDR1 MRHNA, CDR2 SNTAGT. The CDR3 totals 16 residues. The CDR3, as DNA: TGTGCCAGCAGTGACGAGGACACCCCCTTAGCTGCCGAGCAGTACTTC. This sequence encodes CASSDEDTPLAAEQYF.

The J gene is TRBJ2-7, the V gene TRBV13; 9 bases are a match to TRBD1. This CDR3 spans 14 amino acids. Germline loops: CDR1 PRHDT, CDR2 FYEKMQ (reference sequence). V dropped 5 bases and J dropped 3; count of bases not matched to a gene: 5. The DNA for the CDR3 is TGTGCCAGCAGCCGGGGACAGGGCCTCTACGAGCAGTACTTC. It translates to CASSRGQGLYEQYF.